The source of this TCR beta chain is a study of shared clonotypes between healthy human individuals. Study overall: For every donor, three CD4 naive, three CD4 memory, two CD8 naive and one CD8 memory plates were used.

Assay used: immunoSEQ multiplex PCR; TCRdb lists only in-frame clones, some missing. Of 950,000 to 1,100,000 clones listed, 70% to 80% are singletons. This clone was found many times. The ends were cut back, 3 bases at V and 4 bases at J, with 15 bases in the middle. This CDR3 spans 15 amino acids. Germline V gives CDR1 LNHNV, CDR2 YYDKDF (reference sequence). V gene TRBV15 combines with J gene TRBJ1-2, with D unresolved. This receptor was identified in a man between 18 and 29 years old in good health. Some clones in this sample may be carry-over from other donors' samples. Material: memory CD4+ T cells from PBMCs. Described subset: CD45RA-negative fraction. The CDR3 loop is CATSSLTRGAYGYTF. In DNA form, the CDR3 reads TGTGCCACCAGCAGTTTGACCAGAGGAGCCTATGGCTACACCTTC.